This T cell receptor beta chain originates from a study of beta chain features in type 1 diabetes. The study reverse transcribed the entire isolated RNA, so it sequenced expressed TCRB transcripts. The assay was immunoSEQ multiplex PCR, and TCRdb's table has in-frame clones only and misses some. The sample has around 160,000 clones, 48% seen once. The CDR3 runs 14 residues. V was cut by 5 bases and J by 11 bases, with 19 bases left in between. Germline V CDR1 and CDR2: MNHEY, SMNVEV (reference sequence). V gene TRBV27 combines with J gene TRBJ1-5; the D is unclear. The sequence was collected from a man between 18 and 29 years old in good health. The sequenced material came from Tregs from blood. The CDR3 DNA follows: TGTGCCAGCAGTGGATCCGGCGGTATTAAGTCCCAGCATTTT. It specifies CASSGSGGIKSQHF.